Sequencing of this T cell receptor (beta chain) was carried out in a study of blood T cell repertoires in COVID-19. On the study more broadly: There were acute and convalescent COVID-19 samples, and they came from the United States, Italy and Spain. The analysed material was cDNA or gDNA that came from T cells, B-cell-depleted T cells, or PBMCs.

Methods used by the authors: Amplification from reference gene primers served as the basis for estimated nucleated cell counts. Libraries were prepared by immunoSEQ multiplex PCR; TCRdb keeps only in-frame clonotypes and omits some of them. That table furnishes V, J and clone size, whereas the DNA furnished D and trimming. This table has approximately 100,000 clones, about 89% appearing once. Germline V gene data show CDR1 as SGHRS and CDR2 as YFSETQ. J gave up 1 base and V 4 bases, and 14 bases lay outside the gene matches. The CDR3 runs 18 residues. The sample taken for sequencing was peripheral blood. The sequence was collected from an older woman with acute or convalescent COVID-19. The chain uses TRBV5-1 and TRBJ1-3; 7 bases align to TRBD1. The CDR3 DNA reads TGCGCCAGCAGCGCTACAGGGACAGTACAACCTTCTGGAAACACCATATATTTT. This translates into CASSATGTVQPSGNTIYF.